The rows below give T cell receptor beta chains drawn from one sample of a study of cytotoxic CD8 clonotypes in ibrutinib-treated CLL. Produced via immunoSEQ multiplex PCR; TCRdb's table is partial and in-frame only. The table records fewer than 25,000 clones, less than 80% of them present only once. The material sequenced was PBMCs, taken before ibrutinib treatment. The source is a human donor with chronic lymphocytic leukemia. Both conserved end residues are part of each CDR3. A D gene is named only where the DNA matches it firmly. Size tells how often a clone was seen (once, few, many) or the class of an expanded clone, and some rows leave it out.

V gene: TRBV7-9; clone size: NA; D gene: NA; J gene: TRBJ1-1; CDR3 protein: CASSREGLRAFF; CDR3 DNA: TGTGCCAGCAGCCGCGAGGGGTTACGAGCTTTCTTT
V gene: TRBV5-4; clone size: NA; D gene: TRBD1; J gene: TRBJ2-7; CDR3 protein: CASSYPGTGPYEQYF; CDR3 DNA: TGTGCCAGCAGCTACCCCGGGACAGGCCCTTACGAGCAGTACTTC
V gene: TRBV18; clone size: NA; D gene: NA; J gene: TRBJ2-7; CDR3 protein: CASSPRVGSLLYEQYF; CDR3 DNA: TGTGCCAGCTCACCACGGGTGGGGTCACTCCTCTACGAGCAGTACTTC
V gene: TRBV18; clone size: NA; D gene: NA; J gene: TRBJ1-3; CDR3 protein: CASSPSSGNTIYF; CDR3 DNA: TGTGCCAGCTCACCAAGCTCTGGAAACACCATATATTTT
V gene: TRBV5-4; clone size: NA; D gene: NA; J gene: TRBJ1-2; CDR3 protein: CASSLIGGGFNYGYTF; CDR3 DNA: TGTGCCAGCAGCTTGATCGGGGGAGGCTTTAACTATGGCTACACCTTC
V gene: TRBV6-5; clone size: once; D gene: NA; J gene: TRBJ1-2; CDR3 protein: CASSEAGGPGYTF; CDR3 DNA: TGTGCCAGCAGTGAAGCGGGGGGACCGGGCTACACCTTC
V gene: TRBV5-1; clone size: NA; D gene: NA; J gene: TRBJ2-3; CDR3 protein: CASSPGQGRDTQYF; CDR3 DNA: TGCGCCAGCAGCCCCGGGCAGGGACGAGATACGCAGTATTTT
V gene: TRBV4-1; clone size: NA; D gene: TRBD1; J gene: TRBJ2-7; CDR3 protein: CASSQDGYDREEQYF; CDR3 DNA: TGCGCCAGCAGCCAAGATGGTTACGACAGGGAAGAGCAGTACTTC
V gene: TRBV18; clone size: NA; D gene: NA; J gene: TRBJ2-1; CDR3 protein: CASSPRRRALDEQFF; CDR3 DNA: TGTGCCAGCTCACCAAGGCGCAGGGCCCTCGATGAGCAGTTCTTC
V gene: TRBV4-1; clone size: NA; D gene: NA; J gene: TRBJ1-5; CDR3 protein: CASSQVVSPQLFNQPQHF; CDR3 DNA: TGCGCCAGCAGCCAAGTGGTTTCCCCCCAGCTTTTCAATCAGCCCCAGCATTTT
V gene: TRBV19; clone size: NA; D gene: TRBD1; J gene: TRBJ1-1; CDR3 protein: CASSITGTGPEAFF; CDR3 DNA: TGTGCCAGTAGTATAACGGGGACAGGGCCTGAAGCTTTCTTT
V gene: TRBV4-3; clone size: NA; D gene: TRBD2; J gene: TRBJ2-1; CDR3 protein: CASSARSHSGSRYNEQFF; CDR3 DNA: TGCGCCAGCAGCGCAAGAAGTCACAGCGGGAGCCGTTACAATGAGCAGTTCTTC
V gene: TRBV7-9; clone size: NA; D gene: NA; J gene: TRBJ2-1; CDR3 protein: CASSLRDLGSRFF; CDR3 DNA: TGTGCCAGCAGCTTAAGGGACCTGGGTAGTCGGTTCTTC
V gene: TRBV19; clone size: NA; D gene: TRBD1; J gene: TRBJ2-2; CDR3 protein: CASSTTGGTGELFF; CDR3 DNA: TGTGCCAGTAGTACCACAGGGGGCACCGGGGAGCTGTTTTTT
V gene: TRBV7-2; clone size: NA; D gene: TRBD2; J gene: TRBJ2-1; CDR3 protein: CASSLAAGVHNEQFF; CDR3 DNA: TGTGCCAGCAGCTTAGCAGCGGGGGTACACAATGAGCAGTTCTTC
V gene: TRBV27; clone size: NA; D gene: NA; J gene: TRBJ2-5; CDR3 protein: CASNRISRDF; CDR3 DNA: TGTGCCAGCAACAGGATCTCCAGGGACTTC
V gene: TRBV5-1; clone size: NA; D gene: NA; J gene: TRBJ2-1; CDR3 protein: CASSLEPSGEQFF; CDR3 DNA: TGCGCCAGCAGCTTGGAACCCAGCGGTGAGCAGTTCTTC
V gene: TRBV10-3; clone size: NA; D gene: TRBD2; J gene: TRBJ2-2; CDR3 protein: CAIKSGAGLASTGELFF; CDR3 DNA: TGTGCCATCAAGAGCGGGGCCGGACTAGCTAGCACCGGGGAGCTGTTTTTT
V gene: TRBV19; clone size: NA; D gene: NA; J gene: TRBJ1-1; CDR3 protein: CASSPSGGRDTEAFF; CDR3 DNA: TGTGCCAGTAGCCCTTCGGGGGGTAGGGACACTGAAGCTTTCTTT
V gene: TRBV5-6; clone size: NA; D gene: NA; J gene: TRBJ2-5; CDR3 protein: CASSLAFNSHQETQYF; CDR3 DNA: TGTGCCAGCAGCTTGGCCTTTAACAGTCACCAAGAGACCCAGTACTTC
V gene: TRBV7-7; clone size: NA; D gene: TRBD1; J gene: TRBJ2-2; CDR3 protein: CASSGQVANTGELFF; CDR3 DNA: TGTGCTAGCAGCGGACAGGTAGCGAACACCGGGGAGCTGTTTTTT
V gene: TRBV11-2; clone size: once; D gene: TRBD2; J gene: TRBJ2-7; CDR3 protein: CASSLGLAGPYEQYF; CDR3 DNA: TGTGCCAGCAGCTTAGGTCTAGCGGGGCCCTACGAGCAGTACTTC
V gene: TRBV10-2; clone size: NA; D gene: NA; J gene: TRBJ1-2; CDR3 protein: CASSESLQRGSGGYTF; CDR3 DNA: TGCGCCAGCAGTGAGTCGTTACAGCGGGGCAGCGGCGGCTACACCTTC
V gene: TRBV7-2; clone size: NA; D gene: NA; J gene: TRBJ2-6; CDR3 protein: CASSPKVSSGANVLTF; CDR3 DNA: TGTGCCAGCAGCCCCAAAGTGAGTTCTGGGGCCAACGTCCTGACTTTC
V gene: TRBV19; clone size: NA; D gene: NA; J gene: TRBJ2-7; CDR3 protein: CASSLGTDSYEQYF; CDR3 DNA: TGTGCCAGTAGTTTGGGGACGGACTCCTACGAGCAGTACTTC
V gene: TRBV18; clone size: NA; D gene: NA; J gene: TRBJ2-5; CDR3 protein: CASSPGRGQQETQYF; CDR3 DNA: TGTGCCAGCTCACCCGGGCGAGGCCAGCAAGAGACCCAGTACTTC
V gene: TRBV4-3; clone size: NA; D gene: NA; J gene: TRBJ2-7; CDR3 protein: CASSQDGAAAYEQYF; CDR3 DNA: TGCGCCAGCAGCCAAGATGGGGCAGCCGCCTACGAGCAGTACTTC
V gene: TRBV15; clone size: once; D gene: NA; J gene: TRBJ2-7; CDR3 protein: CATSREQSASYEQYF; CDR3 DNA: TGTGCCACCAGCAGAGAGCAGTCCGCCTCCTACGAGCAGTACTTC
V gene: TRBV16; clone size: NA; D gene: NA; J gene: TRBJ1-1; CDR3 protein: CASSRGGTEAFF; CDR3 DNA: TGTGCCAGCAGCCGTGGGGGCACTGAAGCTTTCTTT
V gene: TRBV25-1; clone size: once; D gene: NA; J gene: TRBJ2-2; CDR3 protein: CASGVKYNTGELFF; CDR3 DNA: TGTGCCAGCGGAGTGAAGTATAACACCGGGGAGCTGTTTTTT
V gene: TRBV9; clone size: NA; D gene: NA; J gene: TRBJ2-2; CDR3 protein: CASSVKPNTGELFF; CDR3 DNA: TGTGCCAGCAGCGTAAAACCGAACACCGGGGAGCTGTTTTTT
V gene: TRBV5-1; clone size: few; D gene: NA; J gene: TRBJ2-5; CDR3 protein: CASSIAQQETQYF; CDR3 DNA: TGCGCCAGCAGCATTGCACAGCAAGAGACCCAGTACTTC
V gene: TRBV2; clone size: NA; D gene: TRBD2; J gene: TRBJ2-3; CDR3 protein: CASALTSGRADTQYF; CDR3 DNA: TGTGCCAGCGCCCTGACTAGCGGGAGAGCTGATACGCAGTATTTT
V gene: TRBV7-9; clone size: NA; D gene: TRBD2; J gene: TRBJ2-2; CDR3 protein: CASSDYSGRLPRFTGELFF; CDR3 DNA: TGTGCCAGCAGCGACTATAGCGGGAGATTACCAAGGTTCACCGGGGAGCTGTTTTTT
V gene: TRBV9; clone size: NA; D gene: NA; J gene: TRBJ1-1; CDR3 protein: CASSVRMNTEAFF; CDR3 DNA: TGTGCCAGCAGCGTTAGGATGAACACTGAAGCTTTCTTT
V gene: TRBV27; clone size: NA; D gene: TRBD1; J gene: TRBJ1-2; CDR3 protein: CASSYQGGRYGYTF; CDR3 DNA: TGTGCCAGCAGTTACCAGGGGGGACGCTATGGCTACACCTTC
V gene: TRBV7-3; clone size: few; D gene: NA; J gene: TRBJ2-2; CDR3 protein: CASSLYQGSGELFF; CDR3 DNA: TGTGCCAGCAGCTTATATCAGGGTTCCGGGGAGCTGTTTTTT
V gene: TRBV7-2; clone size: NA; D gene: TRBD1; J gene: TRBJ2-1; CDR3 protein: CASSLSRDSYNEQFF; CDR3 DNA: TGTGCCAGCAGCTTATCCCGGGACAGCTACAATGAGCAGTTCTTC
V gene: TRBV11-1; clone size: NA; D gene: NA; J gene: TRBJ2-3; CDR3 protein: CASSLASVQGSTDTQYF; CDR3 DNA: TGTGCCAGCAGCTTGGCTAGTGTACAGGGAAGCACAGATACGCAGTATTTT
V gene: TRBV19; clone size: NA; D gene: NA; J gene: TRBJ2-6; CDR3 protein: CASSTTGRSGANVLTF; CDR3 DNA: TGTGCCAGTAGTACAACAGGTCGCTCTGGGGCCAACGTCCTGACTTTC
V gene: TRBV19; clone size: NA; D gene: NA; J gene: TRBJ1-3; CDR3 protein: CASSQTWKGNTIYF; CDR3 DNA: TGTGCCAGTAGCCAGACATGGAAGGGAAACACCATATATTTT
V gene: TRBV6-6; clone size: few; D gene: NA; J gene: TRBJ1-5; CDR3 protein: CASTQRTAGNQPQHF; CDR3 DNA: TGTGCCAGCACCCAGCGGACGGCGGGCAATCAGCCCCAGCATTTT
V gene: TRBV5-6; clone size: NA; D gene: TRBD1; J gene: TRBJ2-7; CDR3 protein: CASSLYRGSSYEQYF; CDR3 DNA: TGTGCCAGCAGCTTATACAGGGGAAGCTCCTACGAGCAGTACTTC
V gene: TRBV9; clone size: NA; D gene: NA; J gene: TRBJ2-1; CDR3 protein: CASSLERAPSYNEQFF; CDR3 DNA: TGTGCCAGCAGCCTGGAGCGGGCTCCCTCCTACAATGAGCAGTTCTTC
V gene: TRBV7-6; clone size: once; D gene: TRBD2; J gene: TRBJ2-1; CDR3 protein: CASSLREGRYNEQFF; CDR3 DNA: TGTGCCAGCAGCTTAAGGGAGGGCCGGTACAATGAGCAGTTCTTC
V gene: TRBV7-2; clone size: few; D gene: NA; J gene: TRBJ1-5; CDR3 protein: CASSPGVQPQHF; CDR3 DNA: TGTGCCAGCAGTCCAGGGGTTCAGCCCCAGCATTTT
V gene: TRBV29-1; clone size: NA; D gene: NA; J gene: TRBJ2-7; CDR3 protein: CSVVDGQSYEQYF; CDR3 DNA: TGCAGCGTTGTTGATGGACAGTCCTACGAGCAGTACTTC
V gene: TRBV7-6; clone size: NA; D gene: TRBD1; J gene: TRBJ2-1; CDR3 protein: CASSLGGQGSSYNEQFF; CDR3 DNA: TGTGCCAGCAGCTTAGGGGGACAGGGGAGCTCCTACAATGAGCAGTTCTTC